The present T cell receptor beta chain was sequenced within a study of control samples from healthy donors and cancer patients. On this clone itself: The sample carries other DNA sequences with the same CDR3.

Method: immunoSEQ multiplex PCR; TCRdb's copy keeps in-frame clones and lacks some. The sample consists of 70,000 or so clones, roughly nine tenths of them appearing once. Germline CDR1 is SGHRS and CDR2 is YFSETQ. This CDR3 is 11 amino acids long. Trimming removed 0 bases at V and 5 bases at J, with 2 bases between. This chain links TRBV5-1 with TRBJ2-5; no clear D. The sequence was collected from a man aged 55 to 69 with lung cancer. The sequencing input was PBMCs. CDR3 region: CASSLEETQYF. CDR3 coding DNA: TGCGCCAGCAGCTTGGAGGAGACCCAGTACTTC.